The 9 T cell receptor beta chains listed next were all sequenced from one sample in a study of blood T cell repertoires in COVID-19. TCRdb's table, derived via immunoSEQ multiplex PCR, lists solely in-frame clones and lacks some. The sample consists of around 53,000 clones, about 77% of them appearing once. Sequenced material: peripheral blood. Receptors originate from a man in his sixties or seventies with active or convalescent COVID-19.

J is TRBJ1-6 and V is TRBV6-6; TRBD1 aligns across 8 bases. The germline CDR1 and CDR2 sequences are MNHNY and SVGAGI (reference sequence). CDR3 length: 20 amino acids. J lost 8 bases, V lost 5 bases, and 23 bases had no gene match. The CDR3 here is CASSPLGTGGLGWEDSPLHF. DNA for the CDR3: TGTGCCAGCAGTCCTCTCGGGACAGGAGGCCTCGGGTGGGAAGATTCACCCCTCCACTTT.

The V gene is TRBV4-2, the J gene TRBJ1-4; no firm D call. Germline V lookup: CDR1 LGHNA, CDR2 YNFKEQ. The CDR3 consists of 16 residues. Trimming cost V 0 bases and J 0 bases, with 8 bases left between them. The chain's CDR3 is CASSQEYTPTNEKLFF. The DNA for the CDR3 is TGTGCCAGCAGCCAAGAGTACACACCAACTAATGAAAAACTGTTTTTT.

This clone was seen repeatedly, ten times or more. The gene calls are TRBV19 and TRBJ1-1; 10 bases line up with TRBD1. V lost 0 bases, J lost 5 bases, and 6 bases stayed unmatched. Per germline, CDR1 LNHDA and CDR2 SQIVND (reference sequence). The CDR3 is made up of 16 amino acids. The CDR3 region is CASSIDLRDRGTEAFF. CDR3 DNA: TGTGCCAGTAGTATAGATCTACGGGACAGGGGAACTGAAGCTTTCTTT. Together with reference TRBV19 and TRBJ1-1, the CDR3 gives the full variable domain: DGGITQSPKYLFRKEGQNVTLSCEQNLNHDAMYWYRQDPGQGLRLIYYSQIVNDFQKGDIAEGYSVSREKKESFPLTVTSAQKNPTAFYLCASSIDLRDRGTEAFFGQGTRLTVV.

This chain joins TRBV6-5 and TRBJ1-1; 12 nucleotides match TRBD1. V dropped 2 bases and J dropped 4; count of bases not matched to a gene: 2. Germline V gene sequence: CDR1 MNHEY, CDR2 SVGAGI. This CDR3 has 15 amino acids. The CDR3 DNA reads TGTGCCAGCAGTTACGGGACAGGGGGCGCCACTGAAGCTTTCTTT. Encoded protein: CASSYGTGGATEAFF.

CDR3: CASSLDRSGGRHGYTF. Written as DNA, the CDR3 is TGTGCCAGCAGCTTAGACAGGTCAGGCGGACGGCATGGCTACACCTTC. The chain combines TRBV7-2 with TRBJ1-2, with D perhaps matching TRBD1 (5 bases). In germline, CDR1 is SGHTA, CDR2 FQGNSA. CDR3 size: 16 residues. Between the trimmed V and J ends, which lost 1 base and 6 bases, there was a span of 18 bases.

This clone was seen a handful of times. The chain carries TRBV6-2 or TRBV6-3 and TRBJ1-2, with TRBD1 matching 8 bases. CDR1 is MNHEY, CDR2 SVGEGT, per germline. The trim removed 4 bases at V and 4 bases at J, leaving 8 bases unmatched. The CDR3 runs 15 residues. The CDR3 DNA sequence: TGTGCCAGCAGTTCCTCTGGACAGGGCGGCTATGGCTACACCTTC. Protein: CASSSSGQGGYGYTF.

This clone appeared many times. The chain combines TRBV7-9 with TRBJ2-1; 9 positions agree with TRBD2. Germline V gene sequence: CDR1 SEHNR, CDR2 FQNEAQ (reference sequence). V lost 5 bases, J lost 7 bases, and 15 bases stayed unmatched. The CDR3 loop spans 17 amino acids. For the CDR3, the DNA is TGTGCCAGCAGCCCCAAACGATTGGCGGGGGGGCGTAATGAGCAGTTCTTC. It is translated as CASSPKRLAGGRNEQFF.

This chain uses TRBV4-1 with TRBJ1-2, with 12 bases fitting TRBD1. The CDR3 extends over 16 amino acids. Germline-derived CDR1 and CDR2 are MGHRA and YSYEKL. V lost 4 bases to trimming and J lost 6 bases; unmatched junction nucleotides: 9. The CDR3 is CASSLGTGGVSDGYTF. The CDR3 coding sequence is TGCGCCAGCAGCCTCGGGACAGGGGGCGTTAGTGATGGCTACACCTTC.

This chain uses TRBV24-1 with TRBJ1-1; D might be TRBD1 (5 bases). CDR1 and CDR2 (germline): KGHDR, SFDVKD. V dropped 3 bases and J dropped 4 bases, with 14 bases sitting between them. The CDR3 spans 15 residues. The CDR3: CATSDGSAGGTEAFF. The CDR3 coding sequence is TGTGCCACCAGTGATGGGTCGGCCGGGGGCACTGAAGCTTTCTTT.